Listed below are T cell receptor beta chains from one sample, sequenced in a study of CD4 T cells in relation to SARS-CoV-2 and coronaviruses. Sequencing was performed with immunoSEQ multiplex PCR; in TCRdb, only in-frame clones are kept and a portion is missing. The profile covers about 59,000 clones, with about nine tenths appearing a single time and 1.1% to 1.5% taken by the ten largest. The sample consisted of memory CD4+ T cells from PBMCs. The receptors derive from a human donor in good health. Each CDR3 is given with its conserved first and last residue. The D gene is left open where the match is weak. Some rows have no size entry. The others give once, few or many, or a class for an expanded clone.

v_call: TRBV5-1; j_call: TRBJ2-3; clone_size: .; d_call: TRBD2; cdr3_nt: TGCGCCAGCGGGCTAGCGGGAGGGCCTACAGATACGCAGTATTTT; cdr3_aa: CASGLAGGPTDTQYF
v_call: TRBV10-1; j_call: TRBJ1-5; clone_size: .; d_call: .; cdr3_nt: TGCGCCAGCAGTTTAAACAATCAGCCCCAGCATTTT; cdr3_aa: CASSLNNQPQHF
v_call: TRBV28; j_call: TRBJ2-7; clone_size: once; d_call: .; cdr3_nt: TGTGCCAGCAGTTTGGGTAGGGAGCAGTACTTC; cdr3_aa: CASSLGREQYF
v_call: TRBV2; j_call: TRBJ2-3; clone_size: .; d_call: TRBD2; cdr3_nt: TGTGCCAGCAGTGAAAGTAGGCTAGCGGGAGGGCCCGATACGCAGTATTTT; cdr3_aa: CASSESRLAGGPDTQYF
v_call: TRBV29-1; j_call: TRBJ1-2; clone_size: .; d_call: .; cdr3_nt: TGCAGCGTTCTTTGGCTCGGGAGGGGTATCTATGGCTACACCTTC; cdr3_aa: CSVLWLGRGIYGYTF
v_call: TRBV10-1; j_call: TRBJ2-4; clone_size: .; d_call: .; cdr3_nt: TGCGCCAGCAGTGAGGGGGGGTCCAAAAACATTCAGTACTTC; cdr3_aa: CASSEGGSKNIQYF
v_call: TRBV4-2; j_call: TRBJ2-7; clone_size: once; d_call: .; cdr3_nt: TGTGCCAGCAGCCCCACCTCGGCAGGGAACTACGAGCAGTACTTC; cdr3_aa: CASSPTSAGNYEQYF
v_call: TRBV9; j_call: TRBJ1-1; clone_size: .; d_call: .; cdr3_nt: TGTGCCAGCAGCGTAGAATCAGGGATTACTGAAGCTTTCTTT; cdr3_aa: CASSVESGITEAFF
v_call: TRBV3-1/TRBV3-2; j_call: TRBJ2-1; clone_size: .; d_call: .; cdr3_nt: TGTGCCAGCAGCCCACAATCCTTGACCTACAATGAGCAGTTCTTC; cdr3_aa: CASSPQSLTYNEQFF
v_call: TRBV5-1; j_call: TRBJ1-1; clone_size: once; d_call: .; cdr3_nt: TGCGCCAGCAGCTTTGTTGGCTCAGAGAACACTGAAGCTTTCTTT; cdr3_aa: CASSFVGSENTEAFF
v_call: TRBV10-3; j_call: TRBJ2-7; clone_size: .; d_call: TRBD1; cdr3_nt: TGTGCCATCAGTGAGTTTGGGACAGGAGAGCAGTACTTC; cdr3_aa: CAISEFGTGEQYF
v_call: TRBV24-1; j_call: TRBJ1-5; clone_size: .; d_call: .; cdr3_nt: TGTGCCACCAGTGACAGCCAACTAATCGGTCAGCCCCAGCATTTT; cdr3_aa: CATSDSQLIGQPQHF
v_call: TRBV20-1; j_call: TRBJ2-1; clone_size: .; d_call: .; cdr3_nt: TGCAGTGCTAGTATCACGGAGGGAACTTACAATGAGCAGTTCTTC; cdr3_aa: CSASITEGTYNEQFF
v_call: TRBV5-4; j_call: TRBJ2-4; clone_size: .; d_call: .; cdr3_nt: TGTGCCAGCAGCTTGGACCTAGCCAAAAACATTCAGTACTTC; cdr3_aa: CASSLDLAKNIQYF
v_call: TRBV24-1; j_call: TRBJ2-5; clone_size: .; d_call: TRBD1; cdr3_nt: TGTGCCACCAGTGAGGGGGGGACAGGGAAGGAGACCCAGTACTTC; cdr3_aa: CATSEGGTGKETQYF
v_call: TRBV6-2/TRBV6-3; j_call: TRBJ2-1; clone_size: .; d_call: TRBD2; cdr3_nt: TGTGCCAGCAGTTCGGATTCCGGGACTAGCCTCAGGGTTGAGCAGTTCTTC; cdr3_aa: CASSSDSGTSLRVEQFF
v_call: TRBV28; j_call: TRBJ2-4; clone_size: .; d_call: TRBD1; cdr3_nt: TGTGCCAGCAGTTCCTGGACAGGGGGCACAAACATTCAGTACTTC; cdr3_aa: CASSSWTGGTNIQYF
v_call: TRBV9; j_call: TRBJ2-3; clone_size: .; d_call: .; cdr3_nt: TGTGCCAGCAGCGTTATGGGGAGGCCCACAGATACGCAGTATTTT; cdr3_aa: CASSVMGRPTDTQYF
v_call: TRBV25-1; j_call: TRBJ1-4; clone_size: .; d_call: .; cdr3_nt: TGTGCCAGCTATCACTCTACAGTGGCAACTAATGAAAAACTGTTTTTT; cdr3_aa: CASYHSTVATNEKLFF
v_call: TRBV28; j_call: TRBJ1-2; clone_size: .; d_call: .; cdr3_nt: TGTGCCAGCAGTTTATTGAGCTATGGCTACACCTTC; cdr3_aa: CASSLLSYGYTF
v_call: TRBV5-1; j_call: TRBJ2-1; clone_size: .; d_call: TRBD2; cdr3_nt: TGCGCCAGCAGCTTGGAAGGGCTAGCGGGGGTCAATGAGCAGTTCTTC; cdr3_aa: CASSLEGLAGVNEQFF
v_call: TRBV28; j_call: TRBJ1-1; clone_size: few; d_call: .; cdr3_nt: TGTGCCAGCAGTTTCGCGGGGGCGAGGACTGAAGCTTTCTTT; cdr3_aa: CASSFAGARTEAFF
v_call: TRBV5-1; j_call: TRBJ2-1; clone_size: .; d_call: .; cdr3_nt: TGCGCCAGCAGCGAAGGGGCATCCTACAATGAGCAGTTCTTC; cdr3_aa: CASSEGASYNEQFF
v_call: TRBV19; j_call: TRBJ2-3; clone_size: .; d_call: .; cdr3_nt: TGTGCCAGTAGGGACCCGTCAGCGGCTAGCACAGATACGCAGTATTTT; cdr3_aa: CASRDPSAASTDTQYF
v_call: TRBV18; j_call: TRBJ1-1; clone_size: .; d_call: .; cdr3_nt: TGTGCCAGCTCACAATCTTCAGGGTTCACTGAAGCTTTCTTT; cdr3_aa: CASSQSSGFTEAFF
v_call: TRBV28; j_call: TRBJ1-2; clone_size: .; d_call: .; cdr3_nt: TGTGCCAGCACCTCCGGGGCGCGAGGCTATGGCTACACCTTC; cdr3_aa: CASTSGARGYGYTF
v_call: TRBV5-1; j_call: TRBJ2-3; clone_size: .; d_call: TRBD1; cdr3_nt: TGCGCCAGCAAACAGGGGTCGTCTAGCACAGATACGCAGTATTTT; cdr3_aa: CASKQGSSSTDTQYF
v_call: TRBV6-5; j_call: TRBJ2-4; clone_size: .; d_call: .; cdr3_nt: TGTGCCAGCACGTATAGCAACAAAAACATTCAGTACTTC; cdr3_aa: CASTYSNKNIQYF
v_call: TRBV9; j_call: TRBJ1-1; clone_size: .; d_call: .; cdr3_nt: TGTGCCAGCAGCGTAGAACCGGAAAACACTGAAGCTTTCTTT; cdr3_aa: CASSVEPENTEAFF
v_call: TRBV6-5; j_call: TRBJ1-4; clone_size: .; d_call: .; cdr3_nt: TGTGCCAGCAGTTACTCGCGCGGGGCAACTAATGAAAAACTGTTTTTT; cdr3_aa: CASSYSRGATNEKLFF
v_call: TRBV27; j_call: TRBJ2-3; clone_size: .; d_call: .; cdr3_nt: TGTGCCAGCAGGACAGGACTAAGCGGGACTATTTCCACAGATACGCAGTATTTT; cdr3_aa: CASRTGLSGTISTDTQYF
v_call: TRBV28; j_call: TRBJ2-4; clone_size: .; d_call: .; cdr3_nt: TGTGCCAGCAGTTTACCGGACACCAGCCTCCAGTACTTC; cdr3_aa: CASSLPDTSLQYF
v_call: TRBV10-1; j_call: TRBJ1-1; clone_size: .; d_call: .; cdr3_nt: TGCGCCAGCAGTGAGTATGCGACGGGGAACACTGAAGCTTTCTTT; cdr3_aa: CASSEYATGNTEAFF
v_call: TRBV2; j_call: TRBJ1-2; clone_size: .; d_call: .; cdr3_nt: TGTGCCAGCAGTGACAGGGTTCGCGGCTACACCTTC; cdr3_aa: CASSDRVRGYTF
v_call: TRBV9; j_call: TRBJ1-3; clone_size: .; d_call: .; cdr3_nt: TGTGCCAGCAGCGTAGCTGTGACAGGAAGAAACACCATATATTTT; cdr3_aa: CASSVAVTGRNTIYF
v_call: TRBV29-1; j_call: TRBJ1-2; clone_size: .; d_call: .; cdr3_nt: TGCAGCGTTGATGGTCCCGACATCAGGGGCTATGGCTACACCTTC; cdr3_aa: CSVDGPDIRGYGYTF
v_call: TRBV2; j_call: TRBJ2-5; clone_size: .; d_call: TRBD2; cdr3_nt: TGTGCCAGCAGAGGACTAGCGGGACGGCTTTATGAGACCCAGTACTTC; cdr3_aa: CASRGLAGRLYETQYF
v_call: TRBV7-2; j_call: TRBJ1-1; clone_size: .; d_call: TRBD1; cdr3_nt: TGTGCCAGCAGCTACTACAGGGGAACTGAAGCTTTCTTT; cdr3_aa: CASSYYRGTEAFF
v_call: TRBV21-1; j_call: TRBJ2-7; clone_size: .; d_call: .; cdr3_nt: TGTGCCAGCAGTGCACACAGGGAAGGGGACTACGAGCAGTACTTC; cdr3_aa: CASSAHREGDYEQYF
v_call: TRBV18; j_call: TRBJ1-2; clone_size: .; d_call: TRBD1; cdr3_nt: TGTGCCAGCTCACCCGGGACAGGGGACTATGGCTACACCTTC; cdr3_aa: CASSPGTGDYGYTF
v_call: TRBV7-2; j_call: TRBJ1-1; clone_size: .; d_call: TRBD1; cdr3_nt: TGTGCCAGCAGCTTCACAGGGGACACTGAAGCTTTCTTT; cdr3_aa: CASSFTGDTEAFF
v_call: TRBV5-6; j_call: TRBJ2-5; clone_size: .; d_call: .; cdr3_nt: TGTGCCAGCAGCGCCGAGGGTCGGGGGGCCCAAGAGACCCAGTACTTC; cdr3_aa: CASSAEGRGAQETQYF
v_call: TRBV7-9; j_call: TRBJ2-3; clone_size: .; d_call: .; cdr3_nt: TGTGCCAGCAGCTTTCAGGGCTGGGGCGATACGCAGTATTTT; cdr3_aa: CASSFQGWGDTQYF
v_call: TRBV28; j_call: TRBJ2-1; clone_size: .; d_call: TRBD2; cdr3_nt: TGTGCCAGTTCAACGGGGGGGAGGGCCGGTAATGAGCAGTTCTTC; cdr3_aa: CASSTGGRAGNEQFF
v_call: TRBV28; j_call: TRBJ2-7; clone_size: .; d_call: .; cdr3_nt: TGTGCCAGCAGTACGTCCAAGGACAGAGCCTACGAGCAGTACTTC; cdr3_aa: CASSTSKDRAYEQYF
v_call: TRBV5-1; j_call: TRBJ2-3; clone_size: .; d_call: .; cdr3_nt: TGCGCCAGCAGCTCGGGGGCAAACACAGATACGCAGTATTTT; cdr3_aa: CASSSGANTDTQYF
v_call: TRBV18; j_call: TRBJ2-7; clone_size: .; d_call: TRBD1; cdr3_nt: TGTGCCAGCTCACCAGGGACAGGGAGAACCTACGAGCAGTACTTC; cdr3_aa: CASSPGTGRTYEQYF